The clone carrying this T cell receptor beta chain was seen just once. The sample is drawn from a study of blood T cell repertoires in COVID-19. The wider study: Sites in the United States, Italy and Spain provided acute and convalescent COVID-19 samples.

This CDR3 is 13 amino acids long. The ends lost 8 bases at V and 2 bases at J; junction bases unmatched: 5. Germline lookup yields CDR1 KGHDR and CDR2 SFDVKD. Authors' processing steps: Amplification from reference gene primers served as the basis for estimated nucleated cell counts. The repertoire was sequenced with immunoSEQ multiplex PCR; TCRdb's copy has only in-frame clones and lacks some. From that table come the V and J calls and clone size; the DNA was used to work out D and trimming. In the table there are tens of thousands of clones, 84% of which are singletons. The sequenced sample was peripheral blood. The chain employs TRBV24-1 and TRBJ2-7, with 7 bases matching TRBD1. This sequence was found in a woman of 80 years or more with acute or convalescent COVID-19. In DNA form, the CDR3 reads TGTGCCACCAAGGACAGGCCAGCCTACGAGCAGTACTTC. Translated, it gives CATKDRPAYEQYF.